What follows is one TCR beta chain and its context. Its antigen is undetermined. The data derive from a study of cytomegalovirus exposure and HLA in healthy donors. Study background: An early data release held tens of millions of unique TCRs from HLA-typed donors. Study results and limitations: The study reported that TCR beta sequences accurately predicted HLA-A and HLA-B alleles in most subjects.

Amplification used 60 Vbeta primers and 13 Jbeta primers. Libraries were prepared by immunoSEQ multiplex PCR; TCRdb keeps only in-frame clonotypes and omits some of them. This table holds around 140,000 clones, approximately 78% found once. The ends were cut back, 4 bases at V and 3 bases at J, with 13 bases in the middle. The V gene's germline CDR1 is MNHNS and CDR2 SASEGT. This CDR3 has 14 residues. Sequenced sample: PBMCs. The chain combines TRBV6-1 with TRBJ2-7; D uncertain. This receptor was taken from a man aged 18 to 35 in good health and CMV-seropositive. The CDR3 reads CASSGSPTDYEQYF. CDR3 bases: TGTGCCAGCAGTGGGAGTCCGACCGACTACGAGCAGTACTTC.